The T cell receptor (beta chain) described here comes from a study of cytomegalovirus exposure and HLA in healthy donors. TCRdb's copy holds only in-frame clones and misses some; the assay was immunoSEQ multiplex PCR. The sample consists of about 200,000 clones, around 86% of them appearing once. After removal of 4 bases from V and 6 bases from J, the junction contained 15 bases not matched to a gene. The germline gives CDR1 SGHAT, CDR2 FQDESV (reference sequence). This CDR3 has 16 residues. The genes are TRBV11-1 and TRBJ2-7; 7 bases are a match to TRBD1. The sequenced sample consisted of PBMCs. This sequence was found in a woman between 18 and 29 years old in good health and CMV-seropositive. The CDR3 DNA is TGTGCCAGCAGCTCTCCTAAGGGGGCGAGACTCTCCGAGCAGTACTTC. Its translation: CASSSPKGARLSEQYF. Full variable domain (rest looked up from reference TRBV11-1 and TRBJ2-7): EAEVAQSPRYKITEKSQAVAFWCDPISGHATLYWYRQILGQGPELLVQFQDESVVDDSQLPKDRFSAERLKGVDSTLKIQPAELGDSAMYLCASSSPKGARLSEQYFGPGTRLTVT.